This T cell receptor (beta chain) comes out of a study of T cells in Graves' hyperthyroidism and ophthalmopathy. In germline, CDR1 is MNHNS, CDR2 SASEGT. The CDR3 runs 15 residues. V lost 5 bases, J lost 4 bases, and 14 bases lay in between. Findings of the study overall: Within blood appeared most thyroid clonotypes that had expanded above 0.001.

Exclusion followed for patients with uncontrolled infection, other autoimmune disease, pregnancy or lactation. PBMCs were obtained from 10 ml fresh peripheral blood. The TCR beta CDR3 regions underwent amplification using RNA transcripts as the source. Initially, a first-round RT-PCR of the TCR CDR3 employed the HTBI primer set. TCRdb reprocessed the multiplex PCR reads via MiXCR and lists one record per CDR3 protein. The sample yields 700,000 or so distinct CDR3 sequences, roughly 15% seen once. A remark on this clonotype: Its antigen is still unknown.

What was sequenced was blood. The chain couples TRBV6-1 to TRBJ2-2; D is perhaps TRBD2 (6 bases). The receptor was derived from a young man with Graves' hyperthyroidism. As DNA, the CDR3 is TGTGCCAGCAGTTATTTTGAGGGAGGCACCGGGGAGCTGTTTTTT. The encoded protein is CASSYFEGGTGELFF.